This passage covers 13 T cell receptor beta chains from one sample sequenced in a study of blood T cells in healthy people across ages. Then a second PCR, running roughly 7 to 11 cycles, was carried out with a sample-barcoded 5' primer and a J-beta primer mix. TCRdb ran MiXCR on the 5' RACE reads and lists one entry per CDR3 protein. This sample has over a million distinct CDR3 sequences; almost 60% occur once, and the top ten carry over 6.5%. Specimen: blood. These TCRs come from a man between 18 and 29 years old in good health.

V gene TRBV12-3 or TRBV12-4 combines with J gene TRBJ1-5; D gene unclear. The CDR3 has 13 residues. Deletions cut 5 bases from V and 5 bases from J, with 10 bases between. CDR3 sequence (DNA): TGTGCCAGCAGTCCCGGGATTGATCAGCCCCAGCATTTT. It encodes CASSPGIDQPQHF.

There are a few counts of this clonotype. The chain links TRBV25-1 to TRBJ2-1; TRBD2 matches 9 bases. The germline CDR1 and CDR2 sequences are MGHDK and SYGVNS. CDR3 size: 16 residues. V was clipped by 1 base and J by 9 bases; unmatched bases: 10. Written as DNA, the CDR3 is TGTGCCAGCAGTGAATCATGGCGGGGGGGAGCGGGTGAGCAGTTCTTC. It yields the protein CASSESWRGGAGEQFF.

V gene TRBV4-3 combines with J gene TRBJ2-3; no reliable D call. The CDR3 has 15 residues. The V gene's germline CDR1 is LGHNA and CDR2 YSLEER. Between the trimmed V and J ends, which lost 5 bases and 1 base, there was a span of 13 bases. The CDR3 DNA follows: TGCGCCAGCAGCTCGTACACCGCGGGCACAGATACGCAGTATTTT. It codes for CASSSYTAGTDTQYF.

This clonotype has just one count. The chain uses TRBV5-1 and TRBJ2-5; possibly TRBD1 or TRBD2 for D (6 bases each). The germline CDR1 and CDR2 sequences are SGHRS and YFSETQ. This CDR3 region has 16 residues. V shed 0 bases and J shed 2 bases, with 14 bases lying between them. Here the CDR3 DNA reads TGCGCCAGCAGCTTGGATCTAGGGGGGCTACAAGAGACCCAGTACTTC. This encodes CASSLDLGGLQETQYF.

This clonotype appeared a single time. CDR3 amino acids: CSASLPTSYNEQFF. The CDR3 DNA is TGCAGTGCTAGTCTACCAACCTCTTACAATGAGCAGTTCTTC. V and J are TRBV20-1 and TRBJ2-1, with no clear D. Germline V gene sequence: CDR1 DFQATT, CDR2 SNEGSKA (reference sequence). There are 14 residues in the CDR3. V was trimmed by 3 bases and J by 4 bases, leaving 13 bases between them.

This clonotype came up once. The chain links TRBV28 to TRBJ1-5; 7 bases agree with TRBD1. This CDR3 spans 14 amino acids. Germline lookup yields CDR1 MDHEN and CDR2 SYDVKM. This chain's CDR3 is CAISGTESNQPQHF. The CDR3 coding sequence is TGTGCGATCTCCGGGACAGAAAGCAATCAGCCCCAGCATTTT.

The chain links TRBV4-3 to TRBJ1-2, with D possibly matching TRBD1 (6 bases). The CDR3 spans 15 residues. Deletions cut 1 base from V and 0 bases from J, with 9 bases between. The V gene's germline CDR1 is LGHNA and CDR2 YSLEER. Here the CDR3 DNA reads TGCGCCAGCAGCCAAGGTACAGGGACTAACTATGGCTACACCTTC. Its translation is CASSQGTGTNYGYTF.

The chain joins TRBV9 to TRBJ1-4, with 7 bases that match TRBD1. This CDR3 contains 16 residues. With V trimmed by 3 bases and J by 7 bases, 12 bases remained unmatched. The germline gives CDR1 SGDLS, CDR2 YYNGEE. DNA for the CDR3: TGTGCCAGCAGCGCCGCCGGGGCCAGGGGGAGTGAAAAACTGTTTTTT. This translates into CASSAAGARGSEKLFF.

The genes are TRBV28 and TRBJ2-7, with TRBD2 matching over 8 bases. V was pared by 6 bases and J by 0 bases, with 7 bases of the junction left unmatched. The CDR3 has 15 residues. Germline V gene sequence: CDR1 MDHEN, CDR2 SYDVKM. CDR3 nucleotides: TGTGCCAGCAGCTATAGCGGGATAGGCTCCTACGAGCAGTACTTC. Encoded protein: CASSYSGIGSYEQYF.

With respect to this clonotype: This may come from a read error, since a much larger clone is one base off. The rearrangement joins TRBV7-9 to TRBJ2-1; a weak D match, TRBD1 (5 bases). CDR1 and CDR2 from the germline V gene are SEHNR and FQNEAQ (reference sequence). This CDR3 is 13 amino acids long. Trimming took 6 bases from V and 10 from J, leaving 16 bases between them. The CDR3 reads CASSQTVSYEQFF. The CDR3, as DNA: TGTGCCAGCAGTCAGACAGTGTCCTACGAGCAGTTCTTC. Drawing the rest from reference TRBV7-9 and TRBJ2-1, the complete variable domain is DTGVSQNPRHKITKRGQNVTFRCDPISEHNRLYWYRQTLGQGPEFLTYFQNEAQLEKSRLLSDRFSAERPKGSFSTLEIQRTEQGDSAMYLCASSQTVSYEQFFGPGTRLTVL.

Notes on this clonotype: Mismatch with germline at one junction end may stem from a read error. The chain employs TRBV27 and TRBJ2-7; D gene uncertain. The CDR3 spans 10 residues. Germline V gene data show CDR1 as MNHEY and CDR2 as SMNVEV (reference sequence). The CDR3 DNA follows: TGTGCCACCAGTGTCCACGAGCAGTACTTC. It encodes CATSVHEQYF.

This chain uses TRBV6-5 with TRBJ2-7, with 7 bases lining up with TRBD1. This CDR3 region has 14 residues. Germline trimming cut 6 bases from V and 7 bases from J; bases unmatched to any gene: 12. The germline V gene has CDR1 MNHEY and CDR2 SVGAGI. The CDR3 DNA reads TGTGCCAGCAGGCTAGGGGGCTTGTCGCGAGAGCAGTACTTC. Translation gives CASRLGGLSREQYF.

This clonotype has more than one count but fewer than ten. This chain uses TRBV27 with TRBJ2-5; D may be TRBD2 (6 bases). The CDR3 runs 16 residues. CDR1 is MNHEY, CDR2 SMNVEV, per germline (reference sequence). Trimming took off 4 bases at V and 1 base at J, with 16 bases between the two ends. For the CDR3, the DNA is TGTGCCAGCAGTTCAAGAACCCTGGGACTCCAAGAGACCCAGTACTTC. Its protein is CASSSRTLGLQETQYF.